The 28 T cell receptor beta chains given below trace back to one sample, sequenced in a study of shared clonotypes between healthy human individuals. The method was immunoSEQ multiplex PCR; TCRdb's version includes in-frame clones alone and lacks a portion of them. The sample has about 670,000 clones; 60% to 80% are singletons. Sequenced: memory CD4+ T cells sorted from blood. Subset denoted: CD45RA-negative fraction. The receptor set was obtained from a woman aged 30 to 39 in good health.

Written as DNA, the CDR3 is TGCAGCGTTGAAGGCCGGGACAGGGGATACAATGAGCAGTTCTTC. This gives the protein CSVEGRDRGYNEQFF. The chain recombines TRBV29-1 with TRBJ2-1, with 10 bases that match TRBD1. The junction had 4 bases not matched to a gene; V was cut back by 1 base and J by 4 bases. This CDR3 is 15 amino acids long. In germline, CDR1 is SQVTM, CDR2 ANQGSEA.

The chain has TRBV30 and TRBJ2-2; tentatively, D is TRBD1 (5 bases). V lost 3 bases and J lost 6, with 17 bases in between. CDR3 length: 15 amino acids. CDR1 is GTSNPN, CDR2 SVGIG, per germline (reference sequence). This CDR3 reads CAWRGWGRVAGELFF. The CDR3, as DNA: TGTGCCTGGAGAGGGTGGGGCAGGGTCGCCGGGGAGCTGTTTTTT.

This chain uses TRBV9 with TRBJ2-1; 7 bases match TRBD2. This CDR3 spans 18 amino acids. From germline, CDR1 is SGDLS and CDR2 YYNGEE. After removal of 0 bases from V and 1 base from J, the junction contained 10 bases not matched to a gene. The CDR3 region is CASSVAAGVRLSYNEQFF. The CDR3 region has the DNA TGTGCCAGCAGCGTAGCCGCGGGAGTGCGGCTTTCCTACAATGAGCAGTTCTTC.

The chain couples TRBV5-4 to TRBJ2-2, with 11 bases lining up with TRBD2. Trimming took 4 bases from V and 0 from J; bases not matched to a gene: 8. Germline CDR1 is SGHNT and CDR2 is YYREEE (reference sequence). This CDR3 spans 18 amino acids. This chain's CDR3 is CASSPPGLAASNTGELFF. The CDR3 bases are TGTGCCAGCAGCCCACCGGGACTAGCGGCCTCGAACACCGGGGAGCTGTTTTTT.

To note about this clone: One end of the junction varies from germline; a read error may be responsible. The sample has other DNA sequences that encode this CDR3 too. The chain employs TRBV4-2 and TRBJ2-7, with D possibly being TRBD1 or TRBD2 (5 bases each). CDR3 length equals 15 residues. Per germline, CDR1 LGHNA and CDR2 YNFKEQ. The CDR3 sequence: CASSQEIRGSYEQYF. The CDR3 DNA reads as TGTGCCAGCAGCCAAGAGATTCGGGGCTCCTATGAGCAGTACTTC.

The gene calls are TRBV5-1 and TRBJ2-2; D is unclear. Trimming took 0 bases from V and 4 from J, leaving 10 bases between them. Germline CDR1 and CDR2: SGHRS and YFSETQ. The CDR3 totals 15 residues. The CDR3 sequence is CASSLGAGSTGELFF. The DNA for the CDR3 is TGCGCCAGCAGCTTGGGGGCAGGCAGCACCGGGGAGCTGTTTTTT.

The chain links TRBV28 to TRBJ1-2, with D perhaps TRBD1 (6 bases). Germline values: CDR1 MDHEN, CDR2 SYDVKM. This CDR3 is built from 12 residues. V was trimmed by 11 bases and J by 2 bases, leaving 12 bases between them. CDR3 sequence: CAVGQSNYGYTF. CDR3 DNA sequence: TGTGCCGTAGGACAGTCGAACTATGGCTACACCTTC.

V and J are TRBV28 and TRBJ2-7; D gene unclear. The CDR3 is 14 residues long. V lost 6 bases, J lost 5 bases, and 17 bases lay in between. CDR1 is MDHEN, CDR2 SYDVKM, per germline. The CDR3 sequence: CASSSGVLPHEQYF. CDR3 coding DNA: TGTGCCAGCAGCTCGGGCGTCTTGCCTCACGAGCAGTACTTC.

This clone was seen once. The rearrangement links TRBV19 to TRBJ2-6; D may correspond to TRBD1 or TRBD2 (5 bases each). The CDR3 extends over 17 amino acids. Trimming left V 0 bases short and J 0 bases short, with 9 bases between. CDR1 and CDR2 (germline): LNHDA, SQIVND (reference sequence). In nucleotides, the CDR3 is TGTGCCAGTAGTATAGATCGTGGGGGCTCTGGGGCCAACGTCCTGACTTTC. It specifies CASSIDRGGSGANVLTF. The full variable domain, with the rest looked up from reference TRBV19 and TRBJ2-6, is DGGITQSPKYLFRKEGQNVTLSCEQNLNHDAMYWYRQDPGQGLRLIYYSQIVNDFQKGDIAEGYSVSREKKESFPLTVTSAQKNPTAFYLCASSIDRGGSGANVLTFGAGSRLTVL.

The chain is built from TRBV9 and TRBJ2-7; D may be TRBD2 (6 bases). Trimming stripped 4 bases from V and 2 bases from J, with 13 bases between. Germline V gene lookup returns CDR1 SGDLS and CDR2 YYNGEE. The CDR3 spans 14 residues. The CDR3 sequence: CASSTSSVPYEQYF. The DNA for the CDR3 is TGTGCCAGCAGCACGTCTAGCGTCCCCTACGAGCAGTACTTC.

The V call is TRBV5-1, the J call TRBJ1-2; the D is unclear. V gave up 6 bases and J gave up 3 bases, with 15 bases separating them. The CDR3 has 14 amino acids. CDR1 SGHRS and CDR2 YFSETQ come from the germline V gene. CDR3 region: CASNRKPGDYGYTF. The CDR3 region has the DNA TGCGCCAGCAATAGGAAGCCTGGGGACTATGGCTACACCTTC. The full variable domain, rest sourced from reference TRBV5-1 and TRBJ1-2, is KAGVTQTPRYLIKTRGQQVTLSCSPISGHRSVSWYQQTPGQGLQFLFEYFSETQRNKGNFPGRFSGRQFSNSRSEMNVSTLELGDSALYLCASNRKPGDYGYTFGSGTRLTVV.

The genes are TRBV11-2 and TRBJ1-4; D call uncertain. Deletions cut 3 bases from V and 8 bases from J, with 7 bases between. Germline V gives CDR1 SGHAT, CDR2 FQNNGV. This CDR3 contains 12 residues. The CDR3 reads CASSFTGEKLFF. The CDR3, as DNA: TGTGCCAGCAGCTTTACGGGGGAAAAACTGTTTTTT.

This clone came up once. CDR3 in amino acids: CASSFTSGNAYNEQFF. CDR3 in DNA: TGTGCCAGCAGCTTTACTAGCGGTAATGCCTACAATGAGCAGTTCTTC. The V call is TRBV7-8, the J call TRBJ2-1; 8 positions match TRBD2. The CDR3 has 16 residues. The trim removed 3 bases at V and 2 bases at J, leaving 6 bases unmatched. Germline V gene lookup returns CDR1 SGHVS and CDR2 FQNEAQ.

The V gene is TRBV7-2, the J gene TRBJ2-1, with TRBD2 matching 14 bases. The CDR3 contains 16 residues. CDR1 SGHTA and CDR2 FQGNSA come from the germline V gene. With V trimmed by 2 bases and J by 13 bases, 10 bases remained unmatched. CDR3 residues: CASSLSVGTSGSLQFF. CDR3 DNA sequence: TGTGCCAGCAGCTTATCCGTCGGGACTAGCGGGAGTCTACAGTTCTTC.

The V call is TRBV19, the J call TRBJ1-2; 8 bases align to TRBD1. The CDR3 has 14 residues. CDR1 and CDR2 from the germline V gene are LNHDA and SQIVND (reference sequence). Losses at the gene ends were 6 bases for V and 3 bases for J; bases not matched to a gene: 6. The CDR3 coding sequence is TGTGCCAGTAGACGACAGGGGCTCGACTATGGCTACACCTTC. Amino acid sequence: CASRRQGLDYGYTF.

The genes are TRBV5-4 and TRBJ2-5; a possible D gene is TRBD2 (6 bases). This CDR3 is built from 14 residues. The germline V gene encodes CDR1 SGHNT and CDR2 YYREEE (reference sequence). The V end was cut by 0 bases, the J end by 1 base, with 7 bases between. The CDR3 sequence is CASSLAGGQETQYF. CDR3 nucleotides: TGTGCCAGCAGCTTGGCCGGGGGCCAAGAGACCCAGTACTTC. The full variable domain, with the rest looked up from reference TRBV5-4 and TRBJ2-5, is ETGVTQSPTHLIKTRGQQVTLRCSSQSGHNTVSWYQQALGQGPQFIFQYYREEENGRGNFPPRFSGLQFPNYSSELNVNALELDDSALYLCASSLAGGQETQYFGPGTRLLVL.

This clone came up a few times. This chain joins TRBV11-2 and TRBJ1-5; D is ambiguous. The CDR3 spans 13 residues. The V gene lost 4 bases and the J gene lost 4 bases, with 8 bases spanning the gap. CDR1 and CDR2 (germline): SGHAT, FQNNGV. The CDR3 nucleotides read TGTGCCAGCAGCTCCTACCCGAATCAGCCCCAGCATTTT. This translates into CASSSYPNQPQHF.

This clone appeared a few times. This chain connects TRBV4-2 to TRBJ2-1; 14 nucleotides align to TRBD2. CDR1 is LGHNA and CDR2 is YNFKEQ in the germline V gene. Germline trimming cut 5 bases from V and 6 bases from J; bases unmatched to any gene: 6. CDR3 size: 16 residues. The CDR3 protein is CASSSQGLAGGNEQFF. The CDR3 bases are TGTGCCAGCAGCTCGCAAGGACTAGCGGGGGGCAATGAGCAGTTCTTC.

The chain carries TRBV28 and TRBJ1-6; a weak D match, TRBD1 (6 bases). V gave up 7 bases and J gave up 7 bases, with 14 bases separating them. The CDR3 extends over 14 amino acids. Germline V lookup: CDR1 MDHEN, CDR2 SYDVKM. The CDR3 spells CASKRAGENSPLHF. Here the CDR3 DNA reads TGTGCCAGCAAGAGGGCAGGGGAAAATTCACCCCTCCACTTT.

The V and J genes are TRBV5-1 and TRBJ1-1; D perhaps matches TRBD1 (5 bases). Germline CDR1 and CDR2: SGHRS and YFSETQ. The ends were cut back, 4 bases at V and 0 bases at J, with 10 bases in the middle. The CDR3 totals 14 residues. This CDR3 reads CASSPGAVNTEAFF. The CDR3 DNA sequence: TGCGCCAGCAGCCCCGGGGCGGTGAACACTGAAGCTTTCTTT.

This clone has ten or more counts. This rearrangement joins TRBV9 to TRBJ2-4; 14 bases match TRBD2. V lost 4 bases and J lost 8; bases outside the gene matches: 17. Germline-derived CDR1 and CDR2 are SGDLS and YYNGEE. This CDR3 has 19 amino acids. The CDR3 nucleotides read TGTGCCAGCAGCACGGGACTAGCGGGAGTCTTCGGTCTGGCGGACATTCAGTACTTC. As protein: CASSTGLAGVFGLADIQYF.

This rearrangement joins TRBV27 to TRBJ2-1; perhaps TRBD1 as D (6 bases). With 8 bases removed from V and 6 bases from J, the gap between germline ends came to 20 bases. Germline V gene data show CDR1 as MNHEY and CDR2 as SMNVEV (reference sequence). The CDR3 loop spans 15 amino acids. CDR3 bases: TGTGCCAGCGCTCAAGAACAGGGAATTGGCAATGAGCAGTTCTTC. Translated, it gives CASAQEQGIGNEQFF.

The chain couples TRBV18 to TRBJ2-4; D is ambiguous. CDR3 length: 14 amino acids. Germline CDR1 KGHSH, CDR2 LQKENI. V gave up 0 bases and J gave up 8 bases, with 11 bases separating them. The CDR3 DNA follows: TGTGCCAGCTCACCACCGGAAACCCGACACATTCAGTACTTC. It codes for CASSPPETRHIQYF.

The CDR3, as DNA: TGTGCCAGCAGTTCGACACCCCGGTGGCGGGAGGTTGTGGTGTACAATGAGCAGTTCTTC. It yields the protein CASSSTPRWREVVVYNEQFF. This rearrangement joins TRBV28 to TRBJ2-1; 8 nucleotides match TRBD2. The J segment lost 4 bases and the V segment lost 4 bases, leaving 21 bases of the junction unmatched. The germline V gene has CDR1 MDHEN and CDR2 SYDVKM. There are 20 residues in the CDR3.

The rearrangement links TRBV5-4 to TRBJ2-3, with TRBD2 identical over 10 bases. The CDR3 is made up of 16 amino acids. V was pared by 1 base and J by 0 bases, with 2 bases of the junction left unmatched. Germline assignment: CDR1 SGHNT and CDR2 YYREEE (reference sequence). The CDR3: CASSLLLAGSTDTQYF. The CDR3 coding sequence is TGTGCCAGCAGCTTGTTACTAGCGGGAAGCACAGATACGCAGTATTTT. The entire variable domain, with the rest obtained from reference TRBV5-4 and TRBJ2-3, is as follows: ETGVTQSPTHLIKTRGQQVTLRCSSQSGHNTVSWYQQALGQGPQFIFQYYREEENGRGNFPPRFSGLQFPNYSSELNVNALELDDSALYLCASSLLLAGSTDTQYFGPGTRLTVL.

The chain links TRBV9 to TRBJ2-2; no firm D call. Germline V gives CDR1 SGDLS, CDR2 YYNGEE. CDR3 length: 12 residues. The V and J ends lost 0 bases and 5 bases respectively, with 2 bases between them. CDR3: CASSVATGELFF. The CDR3 DNA reads TGTGCCAGCAGCGTAGCGACCGGGGAGCTGTTTTTT.

This clone has just a few counts. The rearrangement uses TRBV5-1 and TRBJ2-5; 7 nucleotides agree with TRBD2. The germline V gene encodes CDR1 SGHRS and CDR2 YFSETQ. Germline trimming cut 1 base from V and 3 bases from J; bases unmatched to any gene: 3. The CDR3 length is 14 residues. The CDR3 reads CASSLTSVKETQYF. CDR3 coding DNA: TGCGCCAGCAGCTTGACTAGCGTAAAAGAGACCCAGTACTTC.

Note on this clone: Given a much more abundant clone one base away, this may be a read error. This same CDR3 is encoded by further DNA sequences in the sample. The chain employs TRBV7-2 and TRBJ1-1, with D perhaps TRBD1 (6 bases). From germline, CDR1 is SGHTA and CDR2 FQGNSA. The length of the CDR3 is 13 residues. Trimming took off 6 bases at V and 3 bases at J, with 11 bases between the two ends. CDR3 sequence: CASSKQGDTEAFF. CDR3 DNA sequence: TGTGCCAGCAGTAAACAGGGAGACACTGAAGCTTTCTTT.